Detailed here is one T cell receptor (beta chain). Antigen unknown. Isolation of PBMCs gave at least 7 million cells per sample. The source of the sample is a study of blood T cells in healthy people across ages. Study observations and caveats: Naive T cell percentage and TCR beta diversity correlated strongly. Naive CD4+ cells and diversity were both higher in long-lived donors than in aged donors.

The use of a sample-barcoded 5' primer and a J-beta primer mix characterized a second PCR of roughly 6 to 11 cycles. Sequencing of every sample gave 2.5 million or more CDR3-containing paired-end reads. TCRdb analysed the 5' RACE reads with MiXCR anew, one entry per CDR3 protein. The data show under 2 million distinct CDR3 sequences, with almost 35% seen just once and about 11% held by the top ten. The junction had 10 bases not matched to a gene; V was cut back by 5 bases and J by 7 bases. The CDR3 has 15 residues. Germline assignment: CDR1 MRHNA and CDR2 SNTAGT. This clonotype was sampled from a woman in her 30s in good health. The chain joins TRBV6-4 to TRBJ2-1, with 8 positions matching TRBD1. Sequenced material: blood. CDR3 coding DNA: TGTGCCAGCAGTAAGCCCGGGACAGGTAAGAATGAGCAGTTCTTC. Amino acids: CASSKPGTGKNEQFF.